These 25 T cell receptor beta chains were sequenced from one sample in a study of shared clonotypes between healthy human individuals. Here immunoSEQ multiplex PCR was the method, and the copy in TCRdb shows in-frame clones only, minus some. The sample contains approximately 530,000 clones, about 96% of which appear only once. Sequencing was carried out using naive CD4+ T cells sorted from blood. The subset denotes: CD45RA+ positively selected. The receptors originated from a woman under 40 in good health.

The genes are TRBV2 and TRBJ2-2; TRBD1 agrees at 8 bases. Germline CDR1 reads SNHLY; CDR2 reads FYNNEI. J was trimmed by 4 bases and V by 8 bases; bases with no gene match: 6. CDR3 length: 14 residues. The CDR3 reads CASHRQGATGELFF. The CDR3 bases are TGTGCCAGCCACCGCCAGGGGGCCACCGGGGAGCTGTTTTTT.

CDR3 residues: CASMSLYLEQYF. CDR3 nucleotides: TGTGCCAGCATGTCTTTATATCTTGAGCAGTACTTC. The chain employs TRBV28 and TRBJ2-5; no firm D call. Germline loops: CDR1 MDHEN, CDR2 SYDVKM. This CDR3 is built from 12 residues. V lost 7 bases to trimming and J lost 11 bases, with 17 bases between them. Full variable domain (remainder filled in from reference TRBV28 and TRBJ2-5): DVKVTQSSRYLVKRTGEKVFLECVQDMDHENMFWYRQDPGLGLRLIYFSYDVKMKEKGDIPEGYSVSREKKERFSLILESASTNQTSMYLCASMSLYLEQYFGPGTRLLVL.

This chain connects TRBV7-6 to TRBJ2-1; no firm D call. Looked up from germline, CDR1 is SGHVS and CDR2 is FNYEAQ. The ends were cut back, 7 bases at V and 1 base at J, with 17 bases in the middle. The CDR3 contains 16 residues. CDR3 residues: CASKTVATSSYNEQFF. The DNA for the CDR3 is TGTGCCAGCAAAACAGTGGCTACCTCATCCTACAATGAGCAGTTCTTC.

This clone was picked up one time. This chain links TRBV5-8 with TRBJ1-5, with D unresolved. Per the germline V gene, CDR1 is SGHTS and CDR2 is YDEGEE. The ends were cut back, 0 bases at V and 0 bases at J, with 22 bases in the middle. CDR3 size: 20 residues. CDR3 sequence: CASSLALDAIHLYSNQPQHF. In DNA form, the CDR3 reads TGTGCCAGCAGCTTGGCCTTGGACGCCATCCACCTTTATAGCAATCAGCCCCAGCATTTT.

The chain couples TRBV18 to TRBJ2-7; 8 nucleotides agree with TRBD2. After removal of 3 bases from V and 7 bases from J, the junction contained 8 bases not matched to a gene. Germline values: CDR1 KGHSH, CDR2 LQKENI. This CDR3 is 14 amino acids long. CDR3 protein: CASSPGLGGWEQYF. CDR3 in DNA: TGTGCCAGCTCACCGGGACTAGGGGGTTGGGAGCAGTACTTC. The full variable domain, in which reference TRBV18 and TRBJ2-7 provide the parts outside the CDR3, is NAGVMQNPRHLVRRRGQEARLRCSPMKGHSHVYWYRQLPEEGLKFMVYLQKENIIDESGMPKERFSAEFPKEGPSILRIQQVVRGDSAAYFCASSPGLGGWEQYFGPGTRLTVT.

This clone occurred once. This rearrangement joins TRBV6-1 to TRBJ2-6, with 9 bases that match TRBD1. Trimming removed 3 bases from V and 4 bases from J; junction bases left unmatched: 10. The CDR3 spans 18 residues. The germline gives CDR1 MNHNS, CDR2 SASEGT. CDR3 DNA: TGTGCCAGCAGTGAGCGAAGGGACAGGGCAACCGGGGCCAACGTCCTGACTTTC. Translated: CASSERRDRATGANVLTF.

The chain uses TRBV4-2 and TRBJ1-3; D gene uncertain. Germline CDR1 is LGHNA and CDR2 is YNFKEQ. Trimming pared 5 bases from V and 0 bases from J, leaving 11 bases between. This CDR3 comprises 15 residues. The CDR3 coding sequence is TGTGCCAGCAGCAAGGACGAGCGCTCTGGAAACACCATATATTTT. Amino acid sequence: CASSKDERSGNTIYF.

The rearrangement joins TRBV6-4 to TRBJ1-5; tentatively, D is TRBD1 (5 bases). Trimming shortened V by 5 bases and J by 0 bases, and 11 bases separated the two germline ends. Germline loops: CDR1 MRHNA, CDR2 SNTAGT. This CDR3 has 15 residues. CDR3 in amino acids: CASSPGAASNQPQHF. The CDR3 DNA follows: TGTGCCAGCAGTCCCGGGGCCGCTAGCAATCAGCCCCAGCATTTT.

The chain is built from TRBV5-1 and TRBJ2-1; 10 nucleotides line up with TRBD2. Germline V gene sequence: CDR1 SGHRS, CDR2 YFSETQ. The CDR3 runs to 16 residues. With 4 bases clipped from V and 6 bases from J, the junction kept 10 bases outside the gene matches. For the CDR3, the DNA is TGCGCCAGCAGCACCTCGTCCGGGACTAGCGCCAATGAGCAGTTCTTC. Protein sequence: CASSTSSGTSANEQFF.

The genes are TRBV5-1 and TRBJ2-5; weak D call: TRBD1 (5 bases). V was cut by 0 bases and J by 4 bases, with 7 bases left in between. There are 13 residues in the CDR3. The V gene's germline CDR1 is SGHRS and CDR2 YFSETQ. The CDR3 loop is CASSLGQPETQYF. DNA for the CDR3: TGCGCCAGCAGCTTGGGACAGCCAGAGACCCAGTACTTC. Drawing the rest from reference TRBV5-1 and TRBJ2-5, the complete variable domain is KAGVTQTPRYLIKTRGQQVTLSCSPISGHRSVSWYQQTPGQGLQFLFEYFSETQRNKGNFPGRFSGRQFSNSRSEMNVSTLELGDSALYLCASSLGQPETQYFGPGTRLLVL.

The sample holds one count of this clone. The chain couples TRBV7-9 to TRBJ1-4; D unclear. Germline V lookup: CDR1 SEHNR, CDR2 FQNEAQ (reference sequence). V dropped 7 bases and J dropped 6 bases, with 12 bases sitting between them. This CDR3 region has 13 residues. The CDR3 DNA reads as TGTGCCAGCACCTCCGGGCCACATGAAAAACTGTTTTTT. Translating gives CASTSGPHEKLFF.

The genes are TRBV5-1 and TRBJ2-5; 9 bases match TRBD2. This CDR3 has 15 residues. V shed 0 bases, J shed 5 bases, and the junction held 5 bases outside the gene matches. The germline V gene has CDR1 SGHRS and CDR2 YFSETQ. CDR3 sequence (DNA): TGCGCCAGCAGCTTGGTAGCGGGAGCGGGTGAGACCCAGTACTTC. This gives the protein CASSLVAGAGETQYF.

The chain links TRBV27 to TRBJ2-3; 12 nucleotides align to TRBD2. The CDR3 covers 18 residues. With V trimmed by 2 bases and J by 3 bases, 9 bases remained unmatched. The germline V gene has CDR1 MNHEY and CDR2 SMNVEV (reference sequence). The CDR3 DNA sequence: TGTGCCAGCAGTTTAGGACTAGCGGGGACCTCTGGGACAGATACGCAGTATTTT. Translated, it gives CASSLGLAGTSGTDTQYF.

The J gene is TRBJ1-5, the V gene TRBV7-2; D gene uncertain. Trimming left V 1 base short and J 0 bases short, with 7 bases between. Per germline, CDR1 SGHTA and CDR2 FQGNSA. The CDR3 consists of 15 residues. The CDR3 DNA reads as TGTGCCAGCAGCTTAGAAGTAAATAGCAATCAGCCCCAGCATTTT. Translated, it gives CASSLEVNSNQPQHF.

This chain joins TRBV29-1 and TRBJ2-7; TRBD2 matches 13 bases. The CDR3 runs 14 residues. The germline gives CDR1 SQVTM, CDR2 ANQGSEA. The junction had 3 bases not matched to a gene; V was cut back by 5 bases and J by 2 bases. The CDR3 bases are TGCAGCGTTACGGGACTAGCGGGACCCTACGAGCAGTACTTC. Translating gives CSVTGLAGPYEQYF.

V usage is TRBV6-5 and J usage is TRBJ2-3; the D is unclear. Trimming took off 4 bases at V and 4 bases at J, with 3 bases between the two ends. Germline CDR1 and CDR2: MNHEY and SVGAGI. This CDR3 is built from 11 residues. CDR3 coding DNA: TGTGCCAGCAGTTCCCCAGATACGCAGTATTTT. This codes for CASSSPDTQYF.

This clone was seen just once. The CDR3 region has the DNA TGTGCCAGCAGCTTGGTGGTAGGGACAGGGGTTTCCTACGAGCAGTACTTC. This translates into CASSLVVGTGVSYEQYF. This chain joins TRBV5-4 and TRBJ2-7; 10 bases match TRBD1. This CDR3 region has 17 residues. The trim removed 0 bases at V and 1 base at J, leaving 7 bases unmatched. Germline CDR1 and CDR2: SGHNT and YYREEE (reference sequence).

The genes are TRBV28 and TRBJ2-2; 9 nucleotides match TRBD2. Germline V gives CDR1 MDHEN, CDR2 SYDVKM. This CDR3 spans 16 amino acids. Trimming at V came to 4 bases and at J to 6 bases, leaving 9 bases not matched to a gene. CDR3 nucleotide sequence: TGTGCCAGCAGTTCCCGGCCTAGCGGGATCCCCGGGGAGCTGTTTTTT. Protein sequence: CASSSRPSGIPGELFF.

V is TRBV9 and J is TRBJ2-1; TRBD2 agrees at 9 bases. J gave up 4 bases and V 2 bases, and 4 bases lay outside the gene matches. The CDR3 length is 15 residues. Germline assignment: CDR1 SGDLS and CDR2 YYNGEE. The CDR3 protein is CASSVRLAEYNEQFF. The CDR3, as DNA: TGTGCCAGCAGCGTTAGACTAGCGGAATACAATGAGCAGTTCTTC.

This chain connects TRBV2 to TRBJ2-5; D may be TRBD1 (5 bases). The germline CDR1 and CDR2 sequences are SNHLY and FYNNEI. The V gene lost 5 bases and the J gene lost 10 bases, with 20 bases spanning the gap. The CDR3 runs to 14 residues. The CDR3 is CASSSLRGYRIQYF. DNA of the CDR3: TGTGCCAGCAGTTCCCTTAGGGGATATCGGATCCAGTACTTC.

To note about this clone: Other DNA sequences in the sample encode the same CDR3. The rearrangement uses TRBV5-1 and TRBJ1-2; weak D call: TRBD1 (5 bases). Germline V gene data show CDR1 as SGHRS and CDR2 as YFSETQ. V was cut by 0 bases and J by 4 bases, with 10 bases left in between. This CDR3 has 14 residues. CDR3: CASSLEGGGYGYTF. The CDR3 DNA sequence: TGCGCCAGCAGCTTGGAGGGCGGGGGCTATGGCTACACCTTC.

The rearrangement uses TRBV7-2 and TRBJ1-1, with TRBD1 matching 7 bases. The CDR3 is 14 amino acids. Germline lookup yields CDR1 SGHTA and CDR2 FQGNSA. With V trimmed by 4 bases and J by 4 bases, 6 bases remained unmatched. The CDR3 sequence: CASSWSQGFTEAFF. The DNA of the CDR3 is TGTGCCAGCAGCTGGTCACAGGGGTTCACTGAAGCTTTCTTT.

This rearrangement joins TRBV5-1 to TRBJ2-7; the D gene is possibly TRBD1 (6 bases). Trimming pared 0 bases from V and 3 bases from J, leaving 10 bases between. Germline V gene lookup returns CDR1 SGHRS and CDR2 YFSETQ. The CDR3 has 14 amino acids. The CDR3 coding sequence is TGCGCCAGCAGCTTGGGGGGGACAATCTACGAGCAGTACTTC. Amino acid sequence: CASSLGGTIYEQYF. The whole variable domain, remainder taken from reference TRBV5-1 and TRBJ2-7, is KAGVTQTPRYLIKTRGQQVTLSCSPISGHRSVSWYQQTPGQGLQFLFEYFSETQRNKGNFPGRFSGRQFSNSRSEMNVSTLELGDSALYLCASSLGGTIYEQYFGPGTRLTVT.

The chain combines TRBV27 with TRBJ2-2; D is uncertain. The germline gives CDR1 MNHEY, CDR2 SMNVEV (reference sequence). CDR3 length: 17 amino acids. Trimming stripped 6 bases from V and 2 bases from J, with 19 bases between. The DNA of the CDR3 is TGTGCCAGCAGGAAGGAAGGGTGGGCTCTCAACACCGGGGAGCTGTTTTTT. It translates to CASRKEGWALNTGELFF.

This chain links TRBV28 with TRBJ1-4; D uncertain. CDR3 length: 14 amino acids. Between the trimmed V and J ends, which lost 6 bases and 4 bases, there was a span of 12 bases. Germline V gene data show CDR1 as MDHEN and CDR2 as SYDVKM. The DNA for the CDR3 is TGTGCCAGCAGCTACTCGGGAGGTAATGAAAAACTGTTTTTT. Translation: CASSYSGGNEKLFF.